One and the same sample provided the 25 T cell receptor beta chains below, sequenced in a study of response to subunit inactivated influenza vaccine. MiXCR was run by TCRdb on the RT-PCR reads, yielding one entry per CDR3 protein. The sample lists 500,000 to 550,000 distinct CDR3 sequences, under 25% occurring once. This sample was also put to use in a study of T cells expressing NK-cell markers. As that study records: 5'RACE template switching built TCR beta cDNA with unique molecular identifiers.

The sample here was CD4+ T cells sorted from PBMCs, taken 12 days after vaccination. These receptors came from a man between 45 and 60 years old who received an inactivated influenza vaccine.

The chain has TRBV5-5 and TRBJ1-1, with D unresolved. Trimming took off 0 bases at V and 2 bases at J, with 8 bases between the two ends. The CDR3 consists of 14 residues. The germline V gene encodes CDR1 SGHKS and CDR2 YYEKEE (reference sequence). CDR3 bases: TGTGCCAGCAGCTTGGGGTGGAAAAACACTGAAGCTTTCTTT. It is translated as CASSLGWKNTEAFF.

A single count supports this clonotype. Compared with germline, one end of the junction differs, possibly owing to a read error. The chain employs TRBV12-3 or TRBV12-4 and TRBJ1-6, with 10 bases that match TRBD1. The CDR3 runs 12 residues. CDR3 residues: CASSAPGTGVYF. CDR3 DNA: TGTGCCAGCAGTGCCCCCGGGACAGGGGTTTACTTT.

There are a few counts of this clonotype. CDR3 DNA sequence: TGCAGCGTTGTGACAGGGAGCACCGGGGAGCTGTTTTTT. Translating gives CSVVTGSTGELFF. V and J are TRBV29-1 and TRBJ2-2, with 7 bases lining up with TRBD1. The CDR3 is 13 amino acids. With 4 bases clipped from V and 4 bases from J, the junction kept 3 bases outside the gene matches. In germline, CDR1 is SQVTM, CDR2 ANQGSEA.

This clonotype was recorded at least ten times. This chain links TRBV7-9 with TRBJ2-1, with D possibly being TRBD1 or TRBD2 (5 bases each). CDR3 length: 16 residues. Germline CDR1 and CDR2: SEHNR and FQNEAQ (reference sequence). Trimming cost V 2 bases and J 5 bases, with 16 bases left between them. The CDR3 region is CASSLRGRGYNNEQFF. The CDR3 nucleotides read TGTGCCAGCAGCTTACGGGGAAGGGGTTACAACAATGAGCAGTTCTTC. Full variable domain (rest looked up from reference TRBV7-9 and TRBJ2-1): DTGVSQNPRHKITKRGQNVTFRCDPISEHNRLYWYRQTLGQGPEFLTYFQNEAQLEKSRLLSDRFSAERPKGSFSTLEIQRTEQGDSAMYLCASSLRGRGYNNEQFFGPGTRLTVL.

This clonotype occurred a few times. V and J are TRBV11-2 and TRBJ1-2, with unresolved D. The CDR3 length is 15 residues. Per the germline V gene, CDR1 is SGHAT and CDR2 is FQNNGV. Between the trimmed V and J ends, which lost 5 bases and 2 bases, there was a span of 15 bases. CDR3 sequence reads: CASSHFARSNYGYTF. The CDR3 nucleotides are TGTGCCAGCAGCCATTTCGCCCGGTCGAACTATGGCTACACCTTC.

This clonotype was recorded many times. V gene TRBV5-1 combines with J gene TRBJ2-1; TRBD1 is a possible D gene (6 bases). The germline gives CDR1 SGHRS, CDR2 YFSETQ. The CDR3 totals 15 residues. Trimming took off 2 bases at V and 7 bases at J, with 16 bases between the two ends. The CDR3, as DNA: TGCGCCAGCAGCTTCGGACAGAGTGGGGTGAATGAGCAGTTCTTC. It encodes CASSFGQSGVNEQFF.

This clonotype appeared a few times. V gene TRBV29-1 combines with J gene TRBJ2-3; the match to TRBD1 covers 8 bases. Losses at the gene ends were 7 bases for V and 8 bases for J; bases not matched to a gene: 8. Per the germline V gene, CDR1 is SQVTM and CDR2 is ANQGSEA. The CDR3 contains 12 residues. The chain's CDR3 is CSGGGQAGTQYF. The CDR3 nucleotides are TGCAGCGGAGGGGGACAGGCGGGTACGCAGTATTTT.

The table lists this clonotype with a few counts. The chain links TRBV4-2 to TRBJ1-2; D uncertain. This CDR3 region has 15 residues. V dropped 4 bases and J dropped 7 bases, with 19 bases sitting between them. Germline-derived CDR1 and CDR2 are LGHNA and YNFKEQ. CDR3 coding DNA: TGTGCCAGCAGCCCTGATGTGTCCATCTCCGGTGGCTACACCTTC. Translating it yields CASSPDVSISGGYTF.

This sequence joins TRBV10-3 and TRBJ2-2, with a possible D match to TRBD2 (5 bases). V dropped 3 bases and J dropped 7 bases, with 15 bases sitting between them. Germline V lookup: CDR1 ENHRY, CDR2 SYGVKD. The CDR3 has 15 amino acids. The CDR3 reads CAISDLSSWGGELFF. The CDR3 DNA sequence: TGTGCCATCAGTGACTTGTCTAGCTGGGGCGGGGAGCTGTTTTTT.

There are a few counts of this clonotype. The chain joins TRBV20-1 to TRBJ2-7, with 10 bases fitting TRBD2. The CDR3 runs to 13 residues. J was trimmed by 5 bases and V by 4 bases; bases with no gene match: 5. In germline, CDR1 is DFQATT, CDR2 SNEGSKA (reference sequence). The CDR3 spells CSATGLATHEQYF. The CDR3 coding sequence is TGCAGTGCTACGGGACTAGCGACACACGAGCAGTACTTC.

This clonotype appeared many times. The CDR3 nucleotides are TGCAGTGCACGGAGGAGTCAGGGAGTATCCGACAGAGCTTTCTTT. Protein: CSARRSQGVSDRAFF. V gene TRBV20-1 combines with J gene TRBJ1-1; a possible D gene is TRBD1 (5 bases). Germline values: CDR1 DFQATT, CDR2 SNEGSKA (reference sequence). Trimming took 6 bases from V and 10 from J, leaving 27 bases between them. CDR3 length: 15 amino acids.

This chain connects TRBV6-6 to TRBJ1-2; TRBD1 matches at 8 bases. V was clipped by 6 bases and J by 8 bases; unmatched bases: 5. This CDR3 spans 12 amino acids. Germline values: CDR1 MNHNY, CDR2 SVGAGI (reference sequence). The CDR3 coding sequence is TGTGCCAGCAGCCTCGACAGGGGCGGCTACACCTTC. This sequence encodes CASSLDRGGYTF.

The chain couples TRBV4-1 to TRBJ2-5, with D hard to call. The V end was cut by 4 bases, the J end by 1 base, with 13 bases between. This CDR3 contains 15 residues. Per the germline V gene, CDR1 is MGHRA and CDR2 is YSYEKL. CDR3 residues: CASSPWEGVQETQYF. In DNA, the CDR3 is TGCGCCAGCAGCCCCTGGGAAGGAGTCCAAGAGACCCAGTACTTC.

As to this clonotype: The junction does not match germline at one end; this may be a read error. The chain links TRBV6-5 to TRBJ2-1; D gene unclear. Germline values: CDR1 MNHEY, CDR2 SVGAGI. The CDR3 extends over 10 amino acids. CDR3 sequence: CAIGYIEQFF. The DNA for the CDR3 is TGTGCCATCGGATACATTGAGCAGTTCTTC.

There are many counts of this clonotype. V gene TRBV9 combines with J gene TRBJ2-1, with 13 bases fitting TRBD2. Germline loops: CDR1 SGDLS, CDR2 YYNGEE. The ends lost 2 bases at V and 7 bases at J; junction bases unmatched: 6. The CDR3 runs to 16 residues. The CDR3 region is CASSVQRTSGRNEQFF. CDR3 nucleotide sequence: TGTGCCAGCAGCGTTCAACGGACTAGCGGGAGAAATGAGCAGTTCTTC.

This sequence joins TRBV9 and TRBJ1-4; D might be TRBD1 (6 bases). Between the trimmed V and J ends, which lost 0 bases and 6 bases, there was a span of 9 bases. The germline gives CDR1 SGDLS, CDR2 YYNGEE. CDR3 length: 14 amino acids. The CDR3 sequence: CASSVGGHDEKLFF. CDR3 nucleotides: TGTGCCAGCAGCGTAGGGGGGCATGATGAAAAACTGTTTTTT.

The chain carries TRBV6-1 and TRBJ1-1; TRBD1 is a possible D gene (5 bases). V dropped 6 bases and J dropped 1 base, with 9 bases sitting between them. The V gene's germline CDR1 is MNHNS and CDR2 SASEGT. CDR3 length equals 13 residues. The CDR3 DNA sequence: TGTGCCAGCAGGGGGGTGGGGAACACTGAAGCTTTCTTT. Its translation is CASRGVGNTEAFF.

V usage is TRBV5-1 and J usage is TRBJ2-1; TRBD2 matches at 11 bases. The trim removed 9 bases at V and 4 bases at J, leaving 6 bases unmatched. Germline CDR1 and CDR2: SGHRS and YFSETQ. The CDR3 loop spans 14 amino acids. CDR3 nucleotide sequence: TGCGCCACCGATACTAGCGGGAGTTACAATGAGCAGTTCTTC. Protein sequence: CATDTSGSYNEQFF.

The rearrangement links TRBV5-5 to TRBJ2-3; 9 bases line up with TRBD1. Looked up from germline, CDR1 is SGHKS and CDR2 is YYEKEE (reference sequence). J gave up 0 bases and V 3 bases, and 5 bases lay outside the gene matches. CDR3 length: 16 amino acids. CDR3: CASSSKQGASTDTQYF. The CDR3 coding sequence is TGTGCCAGCAGCTCGAAACAGGGGGCTAGCACAGATACGCAGTATTTT. The full variable domain, with the rest looked up from reference TRBV5-5 and TRBJ2-3, is DAGVTQSPTHLIKTRGQQVTLRCSPISGHKSVSWYQQVLGQGPQFIFQYYEKEERGRGNFPDRFSARQFPNYSSELNVNALLLGDSALYLCASSSKQGASTDTQYFGPGTRLTVL.

This clonotype has more than one count but fewer than ten. V is TRBV25-1 and J is TRBJ2-5; TRBD1 or TRBD2 may be the D gene (5 bases each). With 5 bases removed from V and 1 base from J, the gap between germline ends came to 17 bases. Looked up from germline, CDR1 is MGHDK and CDR2 is SYGVNS. The CDR3 consists of 16 residues. In DNA form, the CDR3 reads TGTGCCAGCAGTAGCCCGGGACCCCGTGTCCAAGAGACCCAGTACTTC. Translated: CASSSPGPRVQETQYF.

The chain recombines TRBV30 with TRBJ2-1; TRBD1 aligns across 7 bases. From germline, CDR1 is GTSNPN and CDR2 SVGIG (reference sequence). The CDR3 extends over 15 amino acids. The V gene end was trimmed by 2 bases and the J gene end by 6 bases; junction bases not matched to a gene: 10. The CDR3 coding sequence is TGTGCCTGGAGTACAGGACAGGCAAGCTCCAATGAGCAGTTCTTC. This codes for CAWSTGQASSNEQFF. The full variable domain, with the rest looked up from reference TRBV30 and TRBJ2-1, is SQTIHQWPATLVQPVGSPLSLECTVEGTSNPNLYWYRQAAGRGLQLLFYSVGIGQISSEVPQNLSASRPQDRQFILSSKKLLLSDSGFYLCAWSTGQASSNEQFFGPGTRLTVL.

This chain connects TRBV4-2 to TRBJ2-2; D may be TRBD2 (6 bases). V shed 2 bases and J shed 5 bases, with 9 bases lying between them. The CDR3 spans 14 residues. Per germline, CDR1 LGHNA and CDR2 YNFKEQ. The CDR3 DNA sequence: TGTGCCAGCAGCCAATCGCGGGGAACCGGGGAGCTGTTTTTT. Amino acids: CASSQSRGTGELFF.

J is TRBJ1-1 and V is TRBV12-3 or TRBV12-4; 7 bases fit TRBD1. The J segment lost 3 bases and the V segment lost 4 bases, leaving 8 bases of the junction unmatched. The CDR3 consists of 15 residues. The DNA for the CDR3 is TGTGCCAGCAGTTCCTACAGGGGAGGGGACACTGAAGCTTTCTTT. Protein: CASSSYRGGDTEAFF.

This clonotype appeared a few times. This chain connects TRBV3-1 to TRBJ2-7; D possibly uses TRBD1 or TRBD2 (7 bases each). Germline CDR1 and CDR2: LGHDT and YNNKEL (reference sequence). The germline V and J ends were trimmed by 5 bases and 3 bases, with 20 bases remaining between them. The CDR3 contains 16 residues. CDR3 coding DNA: TGTGCCAGCAGCTCTGCGGGGGCAGGGGGGAGCTACGAGCAGTACTTC. It encodes CASSSAGAGGSYEQYF.

In its sample, this clonotype was seen a few times. This chain links TRBV6-2 or TRBV6-3 with TRBJ1-2; unclear D gene. CDR3 length: 15 amino acids. The germline V and J ends were trimmed by 5 bases and 2 bases, with 15 bases remaining between them. Germline values: CDR1 MNHEY, CDR2 SVGEGT. CDR3 protein: CASSQSPGRNYGYTF. CDR3 DNA: TGTGCCAGCAGTCAAAGCCCCGGGAGGAACTATGGCTACACCTTC.